This is a list of T cell receptor beta chains from one sample in a study of shared clonotypes between healthy human individuals. Clones were sequenced by immunoSEQ multiplex PCR, and TCRdb holds only the in-frame ones, with some missing. The sample holds about 2 million clones; 85% to 95% are singletons and the top ten take 0.13%. The sample was naive CD4+ T cells sorted from blood. The receptors originated from a man younger than 35 in good health. Each CDR3 is given with its conserved first and last residue. Fields, in order: V gene, J gene, D gene, clone size, CDR3 protein, CDR3 DNA. D genes are given only for firm matches. Not every row has a clone size; where given, it reads once, few, many or a size class.

v_call: TRBV5-6
j_call: TRBJ2-1
d_call: .
clone_size: .
cdr3_aa: CASSSIHGTESYNEQFF
cdr3_nt: TGTGCCAGCAGCTCGATTCACGGGACCGAGAGCTACAATGAGCAGTTCTTC

v_call: TRBV5-4
j_call: TRBJ2-2
d_call: .
clone_size: .
cdr3_aa: CASSLALSTGELFF
cdr3_nt: TGTGCCAGCAGCTTGGCGCTTTCCACCGGGGAGCTGTTTTTT

v_call: TRBV7-2
j_call: TRBJ2-3
d_call: .
clone_size: .
cdr3_aa: CASSLGPKSTDTQYF
cdr3_nt: TGTGCCAGCAGCTTAGGACCGAAGAGCACAGATACGCAGTATTTT

v_call: TRBV6-1
j_call: TRBJ1-2
d_call: TRBD1
clone_size: .
cdr3_aa: CASSEAIIGQGAEYTF
cdr3_nt: TGTGCCAGCAGTGAAGCTATAATCGGACAGGGGGCGGAATACACCTTC

v_call: TRBV6-5
j_call: TRBJ2-7
d_call: TRBD2
clone_size: .
cdr3_aa: CASSTLAGGPSEQYF
cdr3_nt: TGTGCCAGCAGTACACTAGCGGGAGGGCCATCCGAGCAGTACTTC

v_call: TRBV4-1
j_call: TRBJ1-1
d_call: .
clone_size: .
cdr3_aa: CASSQESGNRREAFF
cdr3_nt: TGCGCCAGCAGCCAAGAAAGTGGGAACAGGAGAGAAGCTTTCTTT

v_call: TRBV10-3
j_call: TRBJ2-7
d_call: TRBD2
clone_size: .
cdr3_aa: CAISESPTSGIYEQYF
cdr3_nt: TGTGCCATCAGTGAGTCTCCGACTAGCGGGATCTACGAGCAGTACTTC

v_call: TRBV6-6
j_call: TRBJ1-4
d_call: TRBD1
clone_size: .
cdr3_aa: CASRMTGENEKLFF
cdr3_nt: TGTGCCAGCAGGATGACAGGGGAAAATGAAAAACTGTTTTTT

v_call: TRBV2
j_call: TRBJ2-3
d_call: .
clone_size: .
cdr3_aa: CASSFVWDTQYF
cdr3_nt: TGTGCCAGCAGTTTCGTCTGGGATACGCAGTATTTT

v_call: TRBV5-1
j_call: TRBJ2-2
d_call: TRBD1
clone_size: .
cdr3_aa: CASSAGTAKHTGELFF
cdr3_nt: TGCGCCAGCAGCGCCGGGACAGCGAAACACACCGGGGAGCTGTTTTTT

v_call: TRBV30
j_call: TRBJ2-6
d_call: TRBD1
clone_size: once
cdr3_aa: CASGQPFSGANVLTF
cdr3_nt: TGTGCTTCGGGACAGCCGTTCTCTGGGGCCAACGTCCTGACTTTC

v_call: TRBV13
j_call: TRBJ2-1
d_call: .
clone_size: .
cdr3_aa: CASSLGGSGEPNEQFF
cdr3_nt: TGTGCCAGCAGCTTAGGAGGGTCGGGAGAACCAAATGAGCAGTTCTTC

v_call: TRBV5-5
j_call: TRBJ1-6
d_call: .
clone_size: .
cdr3_aa: CASSLTGSYNSPLHF
cdr3_nt: TGTGCCAGCAGCTTGACAGGGTCCTATAATTCACCCCTCCACTTT

v_call: TRBV10-3
j_call: TRBJ2-5
d_call: .
clone_size: .
cdr3_aa: CATQAGGGVQETQYF
cdr3_nt: TGTGCCACACAGGCTGGCGGGGGCGTTCAAGAGACCCAGTACTTC